This record covers a single TCR beta chain. Per the study methods: Estimated nucleated cell counts came from reference gene primer amplification. Measured with immunoSEQ multiplex PCR; TCRdb has only the in-frame clones, and not every one. That table supplies the V and J calls and clone size; D and trimming were determined from the DNA. The table has some 350,000 clones, around 87% seen once. This entry comes from a study of blood T cell repertoires in COVID-19. CDR1 is SGHAT, CDR2 FQNNGV, per germline. The V and J ends lost 1 base and 13 bases, in that order; junction bases with no gene match: 5. This CDR3 region has 13 residues.

The TCR comes from a man aged 18 to 35 who had recovered from COVID-19. Material: PBMCs or T cells enriched from blood (not recorded which). V is TRBV11-2 and J is TRBJ2-1; 9 bases match TRBD2. This CDR3 is CASSLGGTSLQFF. The CDR3, as DNA: TGTGCCAGCAGCTTAGGGGGGACTAGCCTCCAGTTCTTC.